This T cell receptor beta chain comes out of a study of OX40 agonist ivuxolimab in advanced cancers. On the study more broadly: Given to patients was ivuxolimab, an agonistic anti-OX40 (CD134) antibody. A mean age of roughly 62 years, range roughly 20 to 80, was recorded, and 70% to 85% were male.

Some clones are missing from TCRdb's copy, which holds only in-frame ones; the method was immunoSEQ multiplex PCR. Of 65,000 to 80,000 clones listed, 85% to 95% are singletons. Study conclusions and caveats: Average numbers of expanded clones were greater in CD8+ T cells than in CD4+.

CDR3 length: 15 amino acids. CDR1 MNHEY and CDR2 SVGAGI come from the germline V gene. Trimming cost V 6 bases and J 0 bases; bases outside gene matches: 5. The table lists this clone with a count of one. The antigen remains unidentified. With baseline, cycle 4 day 1, and cycle 7 day 1 as timepoints, blood was sampled. This sequence joins TRBV6-5 and TRBJ1-5, with TRBD1 identical over 7 bases. The sample here was CD4+ or CD8+ T cells sorted from blood, taken in a trial of the OX40 agonist ivuxolimab. The TCR sequence derives from an adult with an advanced solid tumor such as melanoma, head and neck, liver or kidney cancer. For the CDR3, the DNA is TGTGCCAGCAGGATGGGACAGTATAGCAATCAGCCCCAGCATTTT. This translates into CASRMGQYSNQPQHF.